This T cell receptor beta chain was obtained from a study of shared clonotypes between healthy human individuals. The method was immunoSEQ multiplex PCR; TCRdb's version includes in-frame clones alone and lacks a portion of them. The sample includes 2,500,000 or so clones, approximately 94% of them seen just once. Recent acute infections and vaccinations were absent in the healthy HIV-negative adult donors. Naive CD45RA+ and memory CD45RA-negative subsets were split from CD4+ cells. Trimming took off 6 bases at V and 4 bases at J, with 16 bases between the two ends. The CDR3 spans 14 residues. The germline V gene has CDR1 MNHEY and CDR2 SVGAGI.

The sample comprised naive CD4+ T cells sorted from blood. Subset noted: CD45RA+ positively selected. The chain combines TRBV6-5 with TRBJ2-7; TRBD1 might be the D (6 bases). The clonotype was recovered from a man between 18 and 29 years old in good health. The CDR3 region is CASSPEPQGYEQYF. In DNA, the CDR3 is TGTGCCAGCAGCCCAGAGCCACAGGGATACGAGCAGTACTTC.